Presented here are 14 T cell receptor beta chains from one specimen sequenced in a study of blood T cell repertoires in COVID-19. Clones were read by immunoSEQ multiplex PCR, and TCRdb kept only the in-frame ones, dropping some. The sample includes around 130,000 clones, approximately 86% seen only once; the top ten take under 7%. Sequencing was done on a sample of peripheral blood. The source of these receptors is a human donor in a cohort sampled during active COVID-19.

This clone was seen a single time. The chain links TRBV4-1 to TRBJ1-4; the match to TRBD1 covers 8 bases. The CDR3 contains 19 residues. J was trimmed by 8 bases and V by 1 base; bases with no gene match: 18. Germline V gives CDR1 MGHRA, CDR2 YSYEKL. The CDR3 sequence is CASSQVRQGRRRMGEKLFF. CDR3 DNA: TGCGCCAGCAGCCAAGTCCGACAGGGGAGGAGGAGAATGGGGGAAAAACTGTTTTTT.

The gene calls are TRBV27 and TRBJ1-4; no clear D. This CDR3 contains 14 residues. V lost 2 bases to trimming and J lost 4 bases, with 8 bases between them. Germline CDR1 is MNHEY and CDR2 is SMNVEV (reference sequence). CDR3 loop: CASSLRLSNEKLFF. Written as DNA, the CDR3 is TGTGCCAGCAGTTTACGGTTGAGTAATGAAAAACTGTTTTTT.

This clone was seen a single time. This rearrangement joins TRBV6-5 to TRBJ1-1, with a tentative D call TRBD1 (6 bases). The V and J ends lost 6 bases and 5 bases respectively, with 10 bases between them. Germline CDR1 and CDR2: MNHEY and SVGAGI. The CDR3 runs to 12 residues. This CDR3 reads CASSPQGTEAFF. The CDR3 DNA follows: TGTGCCAGCAGCCCCCAGGGGACTGAAGCTTTCTTT.

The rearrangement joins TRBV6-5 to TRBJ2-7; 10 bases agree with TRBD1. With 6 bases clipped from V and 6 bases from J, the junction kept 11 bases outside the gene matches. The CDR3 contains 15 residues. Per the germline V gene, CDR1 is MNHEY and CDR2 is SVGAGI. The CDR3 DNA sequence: TGTGCCAGCAGGAGCTCTGCCGGGACAGGGGCCGAGCAGTACTTC. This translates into CASRSSAGTGAEQYF.

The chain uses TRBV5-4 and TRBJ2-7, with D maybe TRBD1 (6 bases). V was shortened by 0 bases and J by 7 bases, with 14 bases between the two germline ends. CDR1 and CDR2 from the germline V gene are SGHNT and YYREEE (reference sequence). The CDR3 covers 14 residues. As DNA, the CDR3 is TGTGCCAGCAGCTTGGGGTCAGGGGTAAGGGAGCAGTACTTC. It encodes CASSLGSGVREQYF.

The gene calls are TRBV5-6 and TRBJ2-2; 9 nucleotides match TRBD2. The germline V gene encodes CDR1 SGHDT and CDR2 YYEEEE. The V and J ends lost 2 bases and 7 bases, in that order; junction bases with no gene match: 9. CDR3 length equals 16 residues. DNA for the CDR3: TGTGCCAGCAGCTTTGGATGGCGGGGGGGCGTCGGGGAGCTGTTTTTT. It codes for CASSFGWRGGVGELFF.

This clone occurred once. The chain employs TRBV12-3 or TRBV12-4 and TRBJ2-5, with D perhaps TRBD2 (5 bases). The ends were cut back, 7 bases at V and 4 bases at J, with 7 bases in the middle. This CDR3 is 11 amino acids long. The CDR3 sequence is CASKRAETQYF. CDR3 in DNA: TGTGCCAGCAAGAGGGCAGAGACCCAGTACTTC.

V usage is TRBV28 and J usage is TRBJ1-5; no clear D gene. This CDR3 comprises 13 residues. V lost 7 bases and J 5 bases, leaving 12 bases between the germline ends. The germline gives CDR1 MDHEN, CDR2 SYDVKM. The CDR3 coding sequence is TGTGCCAGCACCCCGGGTAGTTATCAGCCCCAGCATTTT. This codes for CASTPGSYQPQHF.

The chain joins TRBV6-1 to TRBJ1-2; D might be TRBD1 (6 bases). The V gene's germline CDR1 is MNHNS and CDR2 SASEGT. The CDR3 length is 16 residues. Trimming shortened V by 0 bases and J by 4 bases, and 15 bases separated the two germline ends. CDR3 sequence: CASSEAWDTGRYGYTF. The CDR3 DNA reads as TGTGCCAGCAGTGAAGCTTGGGACACCGGTCGCTATGGCTACACCTTC.

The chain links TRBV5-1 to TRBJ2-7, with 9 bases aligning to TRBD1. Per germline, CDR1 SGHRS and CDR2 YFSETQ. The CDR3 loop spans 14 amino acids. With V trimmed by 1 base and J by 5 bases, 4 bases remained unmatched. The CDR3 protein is CASSLTGGRDEQYF. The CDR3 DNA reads TGCGCCAGCAGCTTGACAGGGGGCAGAGACGAGCAGTACTTC. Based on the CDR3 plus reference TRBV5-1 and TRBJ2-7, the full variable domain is KAGVTQTPRYLIKTRGQQVTLSCSPISGHRSVSWYQQTPGQGLQFLFEYFSETQRNKGNFPGRFSGRQFSNSRSEMNVSTLELGDSALYLCASSLTGGRDEQYFGPGTRLTVT.

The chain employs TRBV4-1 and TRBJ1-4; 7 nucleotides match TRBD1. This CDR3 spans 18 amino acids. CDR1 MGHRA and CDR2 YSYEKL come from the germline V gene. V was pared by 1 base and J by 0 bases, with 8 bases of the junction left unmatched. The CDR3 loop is CASSQGDRVKTTNEKLFF. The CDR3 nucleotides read TGCGCCAGCAGCCAAGGAGACAGGGTAAAAACAACTAATGAAAAACTGTTTTTT.

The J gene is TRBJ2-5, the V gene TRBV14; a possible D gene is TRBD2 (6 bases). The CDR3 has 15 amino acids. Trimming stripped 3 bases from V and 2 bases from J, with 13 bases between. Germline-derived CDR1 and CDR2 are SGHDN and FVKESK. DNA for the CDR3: TGTGCCAGCAGCCACATGTCTGGACTACAAGAGACCCAGTACTTC. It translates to CASSHMSGLQETQYF.

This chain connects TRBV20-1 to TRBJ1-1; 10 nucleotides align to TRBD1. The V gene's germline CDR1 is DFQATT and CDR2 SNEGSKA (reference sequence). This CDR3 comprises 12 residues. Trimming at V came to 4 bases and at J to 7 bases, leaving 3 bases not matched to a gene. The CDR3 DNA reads TGCAGTGCTAATGACAGGGGGCGTGAAGCTTTCTTT. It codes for CSANDRGREAFF.

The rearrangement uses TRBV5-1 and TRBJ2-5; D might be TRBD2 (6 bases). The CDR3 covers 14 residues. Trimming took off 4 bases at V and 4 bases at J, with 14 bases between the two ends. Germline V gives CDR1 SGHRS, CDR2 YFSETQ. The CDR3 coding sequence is TGCGCCAGCAGCATACTAGACGGGGGAGAGACCCAGTACTTC. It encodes CASSILDGGETQYF.